Listed below are T cell receptor beta chains from one sample, sequenced in a study of PD-1 blockade in classical Hodgkin lymphoma. Clones were sequenced by immunoSEQ multiplex PCR, and TCRdb holds only the in-frame ones, with some missing. The data contain about 27,000 clones, approximately 86% of them singletons. The specimen was CD8+ T cells from blood, collected at baseline. The receptor source for this set is a human donor with classical Hodgkin lymphoma. The CDR3 runs from the conserved cysteine through the conserved F or W. The order of the fields is CDR3 DNA, CDR3 protein, V gene, clone size, D gene, J gene. The D gene is left open where the match is weak. For some rows the clone size is stated as once, few or many, or as a class when expanded; others skip it.

CDR3nt: TGTGCCAGCAGTTTCGGGACGGGGCCCAACACGGGGACAGATACGCAGTATTTT; CDR3aa: CASSFGTGPNTGTDTQYF; v_gene: TRBV27; abundance: NA; d_gene: NA; j_gene: TRBJ2-3
CDR3nt: TGTGCCAGCAGCGTAGGCACAGATACGCAGTATTTT; CDR3aa: CASSVGTDTQYF; v_gene: TRBV9; abundance: NA; d_gene: NA; j_gene: TRBJ2-3
CDR3nt: TGTGCCAGCAGTTTGGACGGGCAGTGGCTCGGAAAGTGGGAGCAGTTCTTC; CDR3aa: CASSLDGQWLGKWEQFF; v_gene: TRBV27; abundance: NA; d_gene: NA; j_gene: TRBJ2-1
CDR3nt: TGTGCCAGCAGCTCCGGGTCCCCCTACTACGAGCAGTACTTC; CDR3aa: CASSSGSPYYEQYF; v_gene: TRBV7-9; abundance: NA; d_gene: NA; j_gene: TRBJ2-7
CDR3nt: TGTGCCAGCAGCCAGAGCCAGGGTGAAGCTTTCTTT; CDR3aa: CASSQSQGEAFF; v_gene: TRBV6-5; abundance: NA; d_gene: NA; j_gene: TRBJ1-1
CDR3nt: TGTGCCAGCAGCTTGTTATTCAGGGGGATAGTTCAAGAGACCCAGTACTTC; CDR3aa: CASSLLFRGIVQETQYF; v_gene: TRBV5-6; abundance: NA; d_gene: TRBD1; j_gene: TRBJ2-5
CDR3nt: TGTGCCAGCAGTTACGCTGACAGGGTGCTACAAGAGACCCAGTACTTC; CDR3aa: CASSYADRVLQETQYF; v_gene: TRBV6-5; abundance: NA; d_gene: TRBD1; j_gene: TRBJ2-5
CDR3nt: TGCAGCGTTGAGTTCTCTGGGACAGGGGTTGAAAAACTGTTTTTT; CDR3aa: CSVEFSGTGVEKLFF; v_gene: TRBV29-1; abundance: NA; d_gene: TRBD1; j_gene: TRBJ1-4
CDR3nt: TGTGCCAGCTCTGACGGATCTAGCACAGATACGCAGTATTTT; CDR3aa: CASSDGSSTDTQYF; v_gene: TRBV7-8; abundance: NA; d_gene: NA; j_gene: TRBJ2-3
CDR3nt: TGTGCCAGTAACTTCGACACCATCGGGACCGGGGAGCTGTTTTTT; CDR3aa: CASNFDTIGTGELFF; v_gene: TRBV19; abundance: NA; d_gene: NA; j_gene: TRBJ2-2
CDR3nt: TGCGCCAGCAGCTTGGCAAAAGGGGGGGCGGAGCAGTACTTC; CDR3aa: CASSLAKGGAEQYF; v_gene: TRBV5-1; abundance: once; d_gene: NA; j_gene: TRBJ2-7
CDR3nt: TGCGCCAGCAGCGGCCGCTCCAATGAGCAGTTCTTC; CDR3aa: CASSGRSNEQFF; v_gene: TRBV5-1; abundance: once; d_gene: NA; j_gene: TRBJ2-1
CDR3nt: TGTGCCAGCAGTTCCAATCTCGCAGGGAACGAGCAGTACTTC; CDR3aa: CASSSNLAGNEQYF; v_gene: TRBV27; abundance: few; d_gene: NA; j_gene: TRBJ2-7
CDR3nt: TGTGCCAGCAGTAGCGGGACAGGGGACGAGCAGTACTTC; CDR3aa: CASSSGTGDEQYF; v_gene: TRBV27; abundance: NA; d_gene: TRBD1; j_gene: TRBJ2-7
CDR3nt: TGTGCCAGCACTACCACCGGGCGCGGCACAGATACGCAGTATTTT; CDR3aa: CASTTTGRGTDTQYF; v_gene: TRBV27; abundance: NA; d_gene: NA; j_gene: TRBJ2-3
CDR3nt: TGTGCCAGCAGCGTAGCTAGCGGGAGTTGGAATGGATCCTCTGTATCCTCCTACGAGCAGTACTTC; CDR3aa: CASSVASGSWNGSSVSSYEQYF; v_gene: TRBV9; abundance: NA; d_gene: TRBD2; j_gene: TRBJ2-7
CDR3nt: TGTGCCAGCAGCTTAGGGACAGGGGGAATATATAATGAGCAGTTCTTC; CDR3aa: CASSLGTGGIYNEQFF; v_gene: TRBV11-2; abundance: NA; d_gene: TRBD1; j_gene: TRBJ2-1
CDR3nt: TGTGCCATCAGGACTGGAGCTGGAAACACCATATATTTT; CDR3aa: CAIRTGAGNTIYF; v_gene: TRBV7-9; abundance: NA; d_gene: NA; j_gene: TRBJ1-3
CDR3nt: TGTGCCAGCAGGCGGGGTGAGACCCAGTACTTC; CDR3aa: CASRRGETQYF; v_gene: TRBV6-6; abundance: NA; d_gene: NA; j_gene: TRBJ2-5
CDR3nt: TGTGCCAGCAGCCCCCCCAGGGCCGGCTCCTACAATGAGCAGTTCTTC; CDR3aa: CASSPPRAGSYNEQFF; v_gene: TRBV9; abundance: NA; d_gene: NA; j_gene: TRBJ2-1
CDR3nt: TGTGCCAGCAGCAGCAGCACAATAACGTGCTACGAGCAGTACTTC; CDR3aa: CASSSSTITCYEQYF; v_gene: TRBV21-1; abundance: NA; d_gene: NA; j_gene: TRBJ2-7
CDR3nt: TGTGCCAGCAGTTTTGACTTTTATGGGGGAGAGACCCAGTACTTC; CDR3aa: CASSFDFYGGETQYF; v_gene: TRBV27; abundance: NA; d_gene: NA; j_gene: TRBJ2-5